The table lists the clone carrying this TCR beta chain with many counts. Antigen: not known. The entry originates in a study of T cells in Graves' hyperthyroidism and ophthalmopathy. Each diagnosis was grounded in clinical symptoms, serum thyroxine and TRAb, thyroid ultrasound, and orbital computed tomography. This CDR3 is 16 amino acids long. Germline-derived CDR1 and CDR2 are SGHTS and YDEGEE. V was clipped by 5 bases and J by 8 bases; unmatched bases: 9. Amplification of TCR beta CDR3 regions was performed using RNA transcripts as template. First-round RT-PCR of the TCR CDR3 relied on the HTBI primer set. TCRdb reprocessed the multiplex PCR reads via MiXCR and lists one record per CDR3 protein. This repertoire shows roughly 660,000 distinct CDR3 sequences, 15% to 20% found once; its top ten account for around 15%. Notes on the study in general: A model using 13 V-J features told ophthalmopathy apart from stable hyperthyroidism.

This clonotype was sampled from a man aged 50 to 60 with Graves' hyperthyroidism. The chain has TRBV5-8 and TRBJ1-6, with 11 positions matching TRBD1. The specimen sequenced was blood. The CDR3 bases are TGTGCCAGCAGGAACGCCGGGACAGGGGGGGATTCACCCCTCCACTTT. Translating gives CASRNAGTGGDSPLHF.